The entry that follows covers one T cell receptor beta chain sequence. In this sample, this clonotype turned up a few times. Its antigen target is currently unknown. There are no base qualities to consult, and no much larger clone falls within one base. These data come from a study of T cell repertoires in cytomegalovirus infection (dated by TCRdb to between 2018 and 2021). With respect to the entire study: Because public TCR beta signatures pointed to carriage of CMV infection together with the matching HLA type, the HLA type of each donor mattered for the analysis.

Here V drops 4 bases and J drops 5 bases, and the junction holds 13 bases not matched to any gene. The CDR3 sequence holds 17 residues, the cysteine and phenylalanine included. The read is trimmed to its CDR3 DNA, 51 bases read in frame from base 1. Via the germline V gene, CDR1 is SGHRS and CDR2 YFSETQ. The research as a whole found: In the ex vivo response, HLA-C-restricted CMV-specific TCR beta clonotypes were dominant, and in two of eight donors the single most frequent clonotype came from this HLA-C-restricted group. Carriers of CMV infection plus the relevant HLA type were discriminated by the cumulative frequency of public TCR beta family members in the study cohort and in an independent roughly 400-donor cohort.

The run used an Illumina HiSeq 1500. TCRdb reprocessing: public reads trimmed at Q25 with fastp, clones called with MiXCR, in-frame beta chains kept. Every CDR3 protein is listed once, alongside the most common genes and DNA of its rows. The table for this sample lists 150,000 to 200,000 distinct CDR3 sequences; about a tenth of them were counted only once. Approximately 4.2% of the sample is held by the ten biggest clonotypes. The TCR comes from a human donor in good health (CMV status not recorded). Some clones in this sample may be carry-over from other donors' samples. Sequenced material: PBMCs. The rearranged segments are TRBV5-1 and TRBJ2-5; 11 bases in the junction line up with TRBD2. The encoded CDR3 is CASSQHHGTSGGETQYF. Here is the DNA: TGCGCCAGCAGCCAGCATCACGGGACTAGCGGTGGGGAGACCCAGTACTTC.